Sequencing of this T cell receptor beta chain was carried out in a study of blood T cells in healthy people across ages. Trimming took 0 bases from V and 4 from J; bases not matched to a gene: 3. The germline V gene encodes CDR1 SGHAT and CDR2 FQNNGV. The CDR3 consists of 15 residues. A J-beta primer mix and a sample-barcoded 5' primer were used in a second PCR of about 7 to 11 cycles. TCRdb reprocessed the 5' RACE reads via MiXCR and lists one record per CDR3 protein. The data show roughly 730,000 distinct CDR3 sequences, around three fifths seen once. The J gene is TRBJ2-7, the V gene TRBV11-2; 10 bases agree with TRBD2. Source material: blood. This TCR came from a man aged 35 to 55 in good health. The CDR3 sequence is CASSLELAGMYEQYF. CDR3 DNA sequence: TGTGCCAGCAGCTTAGAACTAGCGGGAATGTACGAGCAGTACTTC.